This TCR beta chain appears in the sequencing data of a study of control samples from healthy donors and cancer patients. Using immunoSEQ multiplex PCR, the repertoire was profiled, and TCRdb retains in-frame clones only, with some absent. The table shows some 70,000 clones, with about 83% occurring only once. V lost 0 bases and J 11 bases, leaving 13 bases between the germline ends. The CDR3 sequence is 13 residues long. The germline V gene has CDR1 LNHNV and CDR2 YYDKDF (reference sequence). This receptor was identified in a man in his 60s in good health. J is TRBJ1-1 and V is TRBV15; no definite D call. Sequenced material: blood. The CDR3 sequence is CATSRDKGFAAFF. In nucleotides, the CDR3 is TGTGCCACCAGCAGAGATAAGGGATTCGCGGCTTTCTTT.